The following is a T cell receptor (beta chain) sequence with its context. Its antigen remains unidentified. Extractions gave at least 5.5 micrograms of total RNA per sample. The entry originates in a study of blood T cells in healthy people across ages. For the study at large: Capture via template switching afforded approximately one barcoded beta molecule per two T cells. Study observations and caveats: Higher naive T cell percentage went strongly together with higher TCR beta diversity. Diversity of TCR beta per million T cells declined in a roughly linear way with age.

The V and J ends lost 7 bases and 5 bases respectively, with 18 bases between them. Germline values: CDR1 DFQATT, CDR2 SNEGSKA (reference sequence). The CDR3 contains 14 residues. A J-beta primer mix and a sample-barcoded 5' primer were used in a second PCR of roughly 6 to 12 cycles. TCRdb redid the calling of the 5' RACE reads with MiXCR, one entry per CDR3 protein. The data hold about 2 million distinct CDR3 sequences, with approximately 50% observed a single time. Input material: blood. This chain joins TRBV20-1 and TRBJ1-5, with D tentatively TRBD1 (5 bases). The origin of this receptor is a woman aged 40-49 years in good health. The CDR3 spells CSVTLGVGHQPQHF. CDR3 nucleotides: TGCAGTGTTACGTTAGGGGTTGGGCATCAGCCCCAGCATTTT.